This is a list of T cell receptor beta chains from one sample in a study of cytomegalovirus exposure and HLA in healthy donors. Produced via immunoSEQ multiplex PCR; TCRdb's table is partial and in-frame only. This specimen shows approximately 100,000 clones; the ten leading clones hold approximately 15%. Specimen: PBMCs. These TCRs come from a man aged 50 or older in good health and CMV-seropositive. Both conserved end residues are part of each CDR3. The D gene is left open where the match is weak.

J gene	V gene	D gene	CDR3 DNA	CDR3 protein
TRBJ2-2	TRBV7-8	TRBD1	TGTGCCACCACCCTCCTCGGGGACAGTAACACCGGGGAGCTGTTTTTT	CATTLLGDSNTGELFF
TRBJ2-5	TRBV18	.	TGTGCCAGCTCACCAAGAGAGGGAGTAGAGACCCAGTACTTC	CASSPREGVETQYF
TRBJ2-1	TRBV7-3	.	TGTGCCAGCAGCTCCAGGGTAGCGGTAGACAATGAGCAGTTCTTC	CASSSRVAVDNEQFF
TRBJ2-5	TRBV29-1	TRBD2	TGCAGCGTTATGCTAGCGGGAGAGTTTGAGACCCAGTACTTC	CSVMLAGEFETQYF
TRBJ1-2	TRBV9	.	TGTGCCAGCAGCGTAGACGGGGGTAGCTATGGCTACACCTTC	CASSVDGGSYGYTF
TRBJ2-7	TRBV5-1	TRBD1	TGCGCCAGCAGCTTGCTAAGGACAGGGAGCTACGAGCAGTACTTC	CASSLLRTGSYEQYF
TRBJ2-3	TRBV28	.	TGTGCCAGCAGTTTACCAGGGGCAGCAGATACGCAGTATTTT	CASSLPGAADTQYF
TRBJ2-1	TRBV4-3	TRBD2	TGCGCCAGCAGCCAAGTTGTTAGGGAGGGTGAGCAGTTCTTC	CASSQVVREGEQFF
TRBJ1-1	TRBV6-5	TRBD1	TGTGCCAGCAGTGCACAGGGGTGGGGAGCTTTCTTT	CASSAQGWGAFF
TRBJ1-1	TRBV2	.	TGTGCCAGCAGCCAAGGGGGTGAGGGAACTGAAGCTTTCTTT	CASSQGGEGTEAFF
TRBJ2-6	TRBV9	TRBD1	TGTGCCAGCAGCACCACAGGGGCTGGGGCCAACGTCCTGACTTTC	CASSTTGAGANVLTF
TRBJ2-2	TRBV6-6	.	TGTGCCAGCAGTTATGAGGGTTACGCGAACACCGGGGAGCTGTTTTTT	CASSYEGYANTGELFF
TRBJ2-7	TRBV18	.	TGTGCCAGCTCACCAATTGCCGGGATAACCTTCTACGAGCAGTACTTC	CASSPIAGITFYEQYF
TRBJ2-3	TRBV7-7	TRBD2	TGTGCTAGCAGCCCACTTGGGGGACTAGCGGATACGCAGTATTTT	CASSPLGGLADTQYF
TRBJ1-2	TRBV19	.	TGTGCCAGTAGTATAGAGGGGGGGCGCCGCCTTTATGGCTACACCTTC	CASSIEGGRRLYGYTF
TRBJ2-7	TRBV7-2	.	TGTGCCAGCAGCTCTAGGGGGGGTGGCTACGAGCAGTACTTC	CASSSRGGGYEQYF
TRBJ1-4	TRBV28	TRBD1	TGTGCCAGCAGTTTTGGAACAGGGGCAACTAATGAAAAACTGTTTTTT	CASSFGTGATNEKLFF
TRBJ2-1	TRBV30	.	TGTGCCTGGAGTGCTCTGTATGAGCAGTTCTTC	CAWSALYEQFF
TRBJ2-5	TRBV19	.	TGTGCCAGTAGTACAGGGTTGGGGGAGACCCAGTACTTC	CASSTGLGETQYF
TRBJ2-1	TRBV2	TRBD2	TGTGCCACCCGAGCGGGAGGGGTCTACAATGAGCAGTTCTTC	CATRAGGVYNEQFF
TRBJ1-1	TRBV4-3	TRBD1	TGCGCCAGCAGCCCGGACAGGGACACTGAAGCTTTCTTT	CASSPDRDTEAFF
TRBJ2-5	TRBV5-8	TRBD1	TGTGCCAGCAGCTTAAGGGGTAGGACAGGGGTTGAGACCCAGTACTTC	CASSLRGRTGVETQYF
TRBJ2-2	TRBV9	.	TGTGCCAGCAGCGTGGAGACCCTAAGGGGGGAGCTGTTTTTT	CASSVETLRGELFF
TRBJ2-5	TRBV9	.	TGTGCCAGCAGCCTTGCGGGTGCTGAGACCCAGTACTTC	CASSLAGAETQYF
TRBJ1-1	TRBV5-1	TRBD1	TGCGCCAGCAGCGAAACAGGGGTGAACACTGAAGCTTTCTTT	CASSETGVNTEAFF
TRBJ1-3	TRBV10-3	.	TGTGCCACCACTAACCGGACAGTTCTCTCTGGAAACACCATATATTTT	CATTNRTVLSGNTIYF
TRBJ2-1	TRBV2	TRBD2	TGTGCCAGCAGTGCTACAGTAGCGGGGCGGAACAATGAGCAGTTCTTC	CASSATVAGRNNEQFF
TRBJ2-7	TRBV11-3	.	TGTGCCAGCAGCTTAGATGGACGGGGGACCTACGAGCAGTACTTC	CASSLDGRGTYEQYF
TRBJ1-2	TRBV5-1	.	TGCGCCAGCTCCTTTGGGTTGGGGCTGTACGAAAGTGGCTACACCTTC	CASSFGLGLYESGYTF
TRBJ2-7	TRBV14	.	TGTGCCAGCAGCCTAAGCAGGATCGCCTACGAGCAGTACTTC	CASSLSRIAYEQYF
TRBJ1-2	TRBV7-8	.	TGTGCCAGCAGCCCAGGGCACAACTATGGCTACACCTTC	CASSPGHNYGYTF